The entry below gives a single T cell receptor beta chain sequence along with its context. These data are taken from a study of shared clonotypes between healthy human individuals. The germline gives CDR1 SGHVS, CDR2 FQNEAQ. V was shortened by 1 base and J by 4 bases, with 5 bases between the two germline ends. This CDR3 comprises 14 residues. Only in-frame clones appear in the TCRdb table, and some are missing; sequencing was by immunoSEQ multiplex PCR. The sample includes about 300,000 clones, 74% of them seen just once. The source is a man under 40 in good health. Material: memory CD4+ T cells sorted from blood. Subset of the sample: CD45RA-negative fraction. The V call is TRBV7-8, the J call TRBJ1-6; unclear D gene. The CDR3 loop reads CASSLGPYNSPLHF. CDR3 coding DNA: TGTGCCAGCAGCTTAGGGCCGTATAATTCACCCCTCCACTTT.